The 20 T cell receptor beta chains listed next were all sequenced from one sample in a study of T cells after yellow fever vaccination (dated by TCRdb to between 2019 and 2020). Taken with the paper, the label for treatment or condition translates to: live attenuated yellow fever vaccine strain. The library was made by 5' RACE. Sequencing instrument: Illumina NovaSeq 6000. The raw public data were reprocessed by TCRdb itself: fastp quality trimming at Q25, MiXCR clonotype calling, in-frame beta chains only. When rows share a CDR3 protein, they turn into one entry using the most common DNA and genes. In all, the sample holds 250,000 to 300,000 distinct CDR3 sequences, and about 5% of those were seen once. The top ten hold around 3.5% of the sample. The sample was CD4+ T cells sorted from PBMCs, taken on the day of the yellow fever booster vaccination. The receptors stem from a man aged 18 to 35 who received the YFV17D yellow fever vaccine.

The chain has TRBV7-9 and TRBJ2-5; TRBD2 aligns across 13 bases. The V and J ends lost 5 bases and 3 bases, in that order; junction bases with no gene match: 6. The CDR3 has 16 residues. From germline, CDR1 is SEHNR and CDR2 FQNEAQ (reference sequence). CDR3 DNA: TGTGCCAGCAGCGTGACTAGCGGGGGGTCCAAAGAGACCCAGTACTTC. Its protein is CASSVTSGGSKETQYF.

The chain links TRBV20-1 to TRBJ1-1; a weak D match, TRBD1 (5 bases). V was pared by 2 bases and J by 4 bases, with 20 bases between. In germline, CDR1 is DFQATT, CDR2 SNEGSKA (reference sequence). The CDR3 runs 16 residues. CDR3 DNA: TGCAGTGCTAGACGGGTCGGTCTGGGGGATGGCACTGAAGCTTTCTTT. Translation: CSARRVGLGDGTEAFF.

The rearrangement joins TRBV7-6 to TRBJ2-3, with D unresolved. This CDR3 has 16 residues. V was clipped by 5 bases and J by 0 bases, with 15 bases between them. Germline V gene sequence: CDR1 SGHVS, CDR2 FNYEAQ. The CDR3 nucleotides read TGTGCCAGCAGCCCTTGGGGTGCTGTAAGCACAGATACGCAGTATTTT. It specifies CASSPWGAVSTDTQYF.

This clonotype occurred a few times. Just one base apart from a much larger clone, this may be a read error. The chain recombines TRBV5-6 with TRBJ2-6; D tentatively fits TRBD1 or TRBD2 (5 bases each). The CDR3 is 14 residues long. Trimming shortened V by 6 bases and J by 0 bases, and 7 bases separated the two germline ends. CDR1 and CDR2 (germline): SGHDT, YYEEEE. CDR3 DNA: TGTGCCAGCATCGGGGCCTCTGGGGCCAACGTCCTGACTTTC. Amino acids: CASIGASGANVLTF.

In this sample, this clonotype turned up a few times. The V gene is TRBV30, the J gene TRBJ2-7, with 8 bases lining up with TRBD1. V shed 4 bases, J shed 1 base, and the junction held 12 bases outside the gene matches. Per germline, CDR1 GTSNPN and CDR2 SVGIG (reference sequence). The CDR3 length is 16 residues. CDR3: CAWTYTGQGRSYEQYF. In nucleotides, the CDR3 is TGTGCCTGGACTTACACCGGACAGGGAAGATCCTACGAGCAGTACTTC. Based on the CDR3 plus reference TRBV30 and TRBJ2-7, the full variable domain is SQTIHQWPATLVQPVGSPLSLECTVEGTSNPNLYWYRQAAGRGLQLLFYSVGIGQISSEVPQNLSASRPQDRQFILSSKKLLLSDSGFYLCAWTYTGQGRSYEQYFGPGTRLTVT.

With regard to this clonotype: A much bigger clone sits one base away, suggesting this may be a read error. The genes are TRBV5-1 and TRBJ2-6; tentatively, D is TRBD1 (5 bases). This CDR3 spans 15 amino acids. CDR1 SGHRS and CDR2 YFSETQ come from the germline V gene. CDR3 bases: TGCGCCAGCAGCTTGAGGATTGCTGGGGCCTACGTCCTGACTTTC. Protein sequence: CASSLRIAGAYVLTF.

The rearrangement uses TRBV14 and TRBJ1-5; D is perhaps TRBD1 (5 bases). CDR3 length equals 14 residues. Germline V gives CDR1 SGHDN, CDR2 FVKESK. With 1 base removed from V and 4 bases from J, the gap between germline ends came to 8 bases. CDR3 protein: CASSQAGPNQPQHF. The DNA for the CDR3 is TGTGCCAGCAGCCAAGCGGGACCTAATCAGCCCCAGCATTTT.

This clonotype was observed a handful of times. J is TRBJ1-5 and V is TRBV12-3 or TRBV12-4; a weak D match, TRBD1 (5 bases). This CDR3 comprises 13 residues. Trimming took off 3 bases at V and 5 bases at J, with 8 bases between the two ends. CDR3 in amino acids: CASSLGPYQPQHF. Written as DNA, the CDR3 is TGTGCCAGCAGTTTGGGACCTTATCAGCCCCAGCATTTT.

This clonotype was picked up many times. The chain has TRBV5-1 and TRBJ1-5, with D possibly TRBD1 on 6 matching bases. The CDR3 covers 17 residues. Germline values: CDR1 SGHRS, CDR2 YFSETQ. Between the trimmed V and J ends, which lost 0 bases and 0 bases, there was a span of 13 bases. The CDR3 DNA is TGCGCCAGCAGCTTGGCCTATGGGGGGCATAGCAATCAGCCCCAGCATTTT. Its translation: CASSLAYGGHSNQPQHF.

This clonotype occurred many times. This chain uses TRBV30 with TRBJ2-1, with D unclear. The CDR3 is 11 amino acids. The germline V gene has CDR1 GTSNPN and CDR2 SVGIG (reference sequence). Trimming left V 0 bases short and J 15 bases short, with 12 bases between. This CDR3 reads CAWSVAQAPFF. DNA for the CDR3: TGTGCCTGGAGTGTTGCCCAGGCCCCGTTCTTC. Full variable domain (missing parts from reference TRBV30 and TRBJ2-1): SQTIHQWPATLVQPVGSPLSLECTVEGTSNPNLYWYRQAAGRGLQLLFYSVGIGQISSEVPQNLSASRPQDRQFILSSKKLLLSDSGFYLCAWSVAQAPFFGPGTRLTVL.

This clonotype appeared a few times. V and J are TRBV20-1 and TRBJ1-2; no clear D gene. CDR3 length: 14 amino acids. Germline CDR1 and CDR2: DFQATT and SNEGSKA (reference sequence). V was cut by 5 bases and J by 0 bases, with 13 bases left in between. CDR3 sequence reads: CSAAPAVANYGYTF. As DNA, the CDR3 is TGCAGTGCTGCCCCCGCGGTAGCTAACTATGGCTACACCTTC.

This clonotype has more than one count but fewer than ten. The chain uses TRBV4-2 and TRBJ2-7; no clear D. Germline CDR1 is LGHNA and CDR2 is YNFKEQ. V was shortened by 0 bases and J by 3 bases, with 12 bases between the two germline ends. The CDR3 loop spans 15 amino acids. The DNA for the CDR3 is TGTGCCAGCAGCCAAGAGTCCTTAGACATCTACGAGCAGTACTTC. This sequence encodes CASSQESLDIYEQYF.

The chain links TRBV19 to TRBJ1-2; no definite D call. Trimming stripped 0 bases from V and 14 bases from J, with 10 bases between. CDR1 and CDR2 (germline): LNHDA, SQIVND (reference sequence). The CDR3 contains 11 residues. The CDR3 protein is CASSIEAAKTF. In DNA, the CDR3 is TGTGCCAGTAGTATAGAGGCGGCCAAAACCTTC. Variable domain in full (rest from reference TRBV19 and TRBJ1-2): DGGITQSPKYLFRKEGQNVTLSCEQNLNHDAMYWYRQDPGQGLRLIYYSQIVNDFQKGDIAEGYSVSREKKESFPLTVTSAQKNPTAFYLCASSIEAAKTFGSGTRLTVV.

This clonotype appeared many times. The chain is built from TRBV28 and TRBJ2-3, with 10 bases aligning to TRBD2. Germline V gene lookup returns CDR1 MDHEN and CDR2 SYDVKM. The CDR3 spans 15 residues. The V segment lost 5 bases and the J segment 2 bases; nucleotides outside the gene matches: 4. CDR3 amino acids: CASSLAGANTDTQYF. CDR3 coding DNA: TGTGCCAGCAGTCTAGCGGGGGCCAACACAGATACGCAGTATTTT.

This clonotype was seen only a few times. This sequence joins TRBV29-1 and TRBJ1-2; D gene unclear. Germline CDR1 SQVTM, CDR2 ANQGSEA. V shed 4 bases and J shed 4 bases, with 13 bases lying between them. This CDR3 spans 13 amino acids. The chain's CDR3 is CSVGGQASYGYTF. CDR3 nucleotides: TGCAGCGTTGGTGGGCAGGCGTCCTATGGCTACACCTTC. Combining the CDR3 with reference TRBV29-1 and TRBJ1-2 gives the whole variable domain SAVISQKPSRDICQRGTSLTIQCQVDSQVTMMFWYRQQPGQSLTLIATANQGSEATYESGFVIDKFPISRPNLTFSTLTVSNMSPEDSSIYLCSVGGQASYGYTFGSGTRLTVV.

This clonotype was found a few times. This rearrangement joins TRBV20-1 to TRBJ2-3; D may be TRBD1 or TRBD2 (5 bases each). CDR3 length: 14 residues. Germline V gene lookup returns CDR1 DFQATT and CDR2 SNEGSKA (reference sequence). Trimming removed 5 bases at V and 2 bases at J, with 14 bases between. The DNA for the CDR3 is TGCAGTGCTGGGGCCGGGGAGTACACAGATACGCAGTATTTT. It yields the protein CSAGAGEYTDTQYF.

In this sample, this clonotype turned up many times. This chain connects TRBV7-9 to TRBJ2-6; 16 nucleotides line up with TRBD2. The germline CDR1 and CDR2 sequences are SEHNR and FQNEAQ (reference sequence). Losses at the gene ends were 0 bases for V and 0 bases for J; bases not matched to a gene: 8. CDR3 length equals 22 residues. The CDR3 spells CASSLAGLAGGPWGSGANVLTF. The CDR3 DNA reads TGTGCCAGCAGCTTAGCGGGACTAGCGGGGGGGCCTTGGGGCTCTGGGGCCAACGTCCTGACTTTC.

The rearrangement links TRBV5-5 to TRBJ1-1; D not certain. Germline V gives CDR1 SGHKS, CDR2 YYEKEE (reference sequence). The CDR3 extends over 15 amino acids. V was cut by 0 bases and J by 4 bases, with 13 bases left in between. The CDR3: CASSLEYKGITEAFF. The CDR3, as DNA: TGTGCCAGCAGCTTGGAATATAAGGGAATCACTGAAGCTTTCTTT. Full variable domain (missing parts from reference TRBV5-5 and TRBJ1-1): DAGVTQSPTHLIKTRGQQVTLRCSPISGHKSVSWYQQVLGQGPQFIFQYYEKEERGRGNFPDRFSARQFPNYSSELNVNALLLGDSALYLCASSLEYKGITEAFFGQGTRLTVV.

This clonotype came up many times. The chain combines TRBV6-5 with TRBJ1-5; no reliable D call. Germline loops: CDR1 MNHEY, CDR2 SVGAGI. Deletions cut 5 bases from V and 6 bases from J, with 11 bases between. This CDR3 region has 13 residues. The CDR3 is CASSGELAQPQHF. CDR3 DNA: TGTGCCAGCAGTGGAGAGTTGGCTCAGCCCCAGCATTTT.

The chain carries TRBV24-1 and TRBJ2-3, with a weak D call TRBD2 (7 bases). The CDR3 is made up of 16 amino acids. V was cut by 0 bases and J by 1 base, with 10 bases left in between. Germline V gives CDR1 KGHDR, CDR2 SFDVKD. CDR3 residues: CATSDLRRGRTDTQYF. In DNA, the CDR3 is TGTGCCACCAGTGATTTGAGGCGGGGGCGCACAGATACGCAGTATTTT.